Presented here are 14 T cell receptor beta chains from one specimen sequenced in a study of T cells in Graves' hyperthyroidism and ophthalmopathy. The investigators amplified TCR beta CDR3 regions from RNA transcripts. With the HTBI primer set, the TCR CDR3 went through a first round of RT-PCR. TCRdb used MiXCR to reprocess the multiplex PCR reads, holding one entry per CDR3 protein. The table shows about 420,000 distinct CDR3 sequences, with roughly an eighth occurring only once. The sequenced sample consisted of blood. The receptors were gathered from a woman in her late teens or twenties with Graves' hyperthyroidism.

This clonotype has ten or more counts. This chain joins TRBV7-8 and TRBJ1-2, with TRBD1 matching over 12 bases. With V trimmed by 4 bases and J by 7 bases, 4 bases remained unmatched. Germline loops: CDR1 SGHVS, CDR2 FQNEAQ. The CDR3 runs to 14 residues. CDR3 residues: CASSSGQGAGGYTF. As DNA, the CDR3 is TGTGCCAGCAGCTCGGGACAGGGGGCTGGTGGCTACACCTTC.

In this sample, this clonotype turned up many times. The genes are TRBV6-1 and TRBJ2-7, with no clear D. There are 11 residues in the CDR3. From germline, CDR1 is MNHNS and CDR2 SASEGT. Trimming removed 2 bases at V and 7 bases at J, with 6 bases between. CDR3 residues: CASSELREQYF. Written as DNA, the CDR3 is TGTGCCAGCAGTGAATTGCGGGAGCAGTACTTC.

This clonotype has a count of ten or more. The chain couples TRBV12-3 or TRBV12-4 to TRBJ1-5; TRBD1 matches 9 bases. The CDR3 contains 15 residues. V was clipped by 6 bases and J by 7 bases; unmatched bases: 10. CDR3 DNA sequence: TGTGCCAGCAGAACCGGGACAGGGACGCAACAGCCCCAGCATTTT. It translates to CASRTGTGTQQPQHF.

This clonotype has more than one count but fewer than ten. V and J are TRBV7-9 and TRBJ2-7, with D possibly TRBD1 on 6 matching bases. Trimming removed 8 bases from V and 3 bases from J, with 26 bases in between. This CDR3 has 17 residues. Per germline, CDR1 SEHNR and CDR2 FQNEAQ (reference sequence). The DNA for the CDR3 is TGTGCCAGCGGAGAGGTGACAGGTTTCCTCGGAGGCTACGAGCAGTACTTC. This sequence encodes CASGEVTGFLGGYEQYF. Drawing the rest from reference TRBV7-9 and TRBJ2-7, the complete variable domain is DTGVSQNPRHKITKRGQNVTFRCDPISEHNRLYWYRQTLGQGPEFLTYFQNEAQLEKSRLLSDRFSAERPKGSFSTLEIQRTEQGDSAMYLCASGEVTGFLGGYEQYFGPGTRLTVT.

The DNA of the CDR3 is TGTGCCAGCGCAGTCTCCTATAATTCACCCCTCCACTTT. It translates to CASAVSYNSPLHF. V gene TRBV2 combines with J gene TRBJ1-6; D gene ambiguous. Germline loops: CDR1 SNHLY, CDR2 FYNNEI. V lost 8 bases to trimming and J lost 0 bases, with 5 bases between them. CDR3 length equals 13 residues.

This clonotype was detected ten times or more. The V call is TRBV28, the J call TRBJ2-2, with 7 bases lining up with TRBD1. Looked up from germline, CDR1 is MDHEN and CDR2 is SYDVKM. The CDR3 sequence is 16 residues long. The junction had 7 bases not matched to a gene; V was cut back by 3 bases and J by 3 bases. CDR3 nucleotide sequence: TGTGCCAGCAGTTTTCCTGCTCAGGGGGACACCGGGGAGCTGTTTTTT. It translates to CASSFPAQGDTGELFF.

In this sample, this clonotype turned up many times. The chain couples TRBV11-2 to TRBJ1-2; D is uncertain. The CDR3 loop spans 14 amino acids. Per the germline V gene, CDR1 is SGHAT and CDR2 is FQNNGV. V was pared by 5 bases and J by 4 bases, with 14 bases between. CDR3 bases: TGTGCCAGCAGCCCCCAATCGATTGGCTATGGCTACACCTTC. It is translated as CASSPQSIGYGYTF.

This clonotype was seen a few times. V is TRBV6-9 and J is TRBJ1-2; weak D call: TRBD1 (6 bases). CDR3 length equals 15 residues. Trimming pared 1 base from V and 4 bases from J, leaving 13 bases between. Germline-derived CDR1 and CDR2 are MNHGY and SVAAGI. The CDR3 sequence is CASSYFGGFSYGYTF. Here the CDR3 DNA reads TGTGCCAGCAGTTATTTCGGGGGCTTCTCCTATGGCTACACCTTC.

The table lists this clonotype with a few counts. The J gene is TRBJ1-2, the V gene TRBV19; TRBD1 aligns across 9 bases. J was trimmed by 5 bases and V by 6 bases; bases with no gene match: 13. The V gene's germline CDR1 is LNHDA and CDR2 SQIVND (reference sequence). CDR3 size: 16 residues. This CDR3 is CASRPYSDRGKYGYTF. The CDR3 DNA follows: TGTGCCAGTAGACCCTATTCGGACAGGGGCAAATATGGCTACACCTTC. The full variable domain, its missing parts supplied by reference TRBV19 and TRBJ1-2, is DGGITQSPKYLFRKEGQNVTLSCEQNLNHDAMYWYRQDPGQGLRLIYYSQIVNDFQKGDIAEGYSVSREKKESFPLTVTSAQKNPTAFYLCASRPYSDRGKYGYTFGSGTRLTVV.

A word on this clonotype: One base away lies a much larger clone, so this may be a sequencing read error. This chain connects TRBV7-9 to TRBJ1-5; no reliable D call. Germline values: CDR1 SEHNR, CDR2 FQNEAQ (reference sequence). Trimming removed 5 bases at V and 4 bases at J, with 12 bases between. This CDR3 contains 14 residues. CDR3 sequence reads: CASSLTSRNQPQHF. DNA for the CDR3: TGTGCCAGCAGCCTGACCTCGCGGAATCAGCCCCAGCATTTT. Based on the CDR3 plus reference TRBV7-9 and TRBJ1-5, the full variable domain is DTGVSQNPRHKITKRGQNVTFRCDPISEHNRLYWYRQTLGQGPEFLTYFQNEAQLEKSRLLSDRFSAERPKGSFSTLEIQRTEQGDSAMYLCASSLTSRNQPQHFGDGTRLSIL.

Only a few counts were recorded for this clonotype. The rearrangement joins TRBV4-1 to TRBJ2-7; 7 positions agree with TRBD1. From germline, CDR1 is MGHRA and CDR2 YSYEKL. The CDR3 extends over 13 amino acids. V was pared by 2 bases and J by 3 bases, with 1 base of the junction left unmatched. DNA of the CDR3: TGCGCCAGCAGCCAAAACAGGGGCTACGAGCAGTACTTC. Translating it yields CASSQNRGYEQYF.

A remark on this clonotype: Just one base apart from a much larger clone, this may be a read error. The rearrangement uses TRBV28 and TRBJ2-1, with unresolved D. The germline gives CDR1 MDHEN, CDR2 SYDVKM. The CDR3 contains 11 residues. DNA of the CDR3: TGTGCCAGCAGTTTAAAGTATGAGCAGCTCTTC. Translating gives CASSLKYEQLF.

This clonotype was seen a few times. This chain connects TRBV7-3 to TRBJ2-3; TRBD2 aligns across 11 bases. This CDR3 is 15 amino acids long. Per the germline V gene, CDR1 is SGHTA and CDR2 is FQGTGA. Trimming removed 3 bases from V and 5 bases from J; junction bases left unmatched: 4. The CDR3 sequence is CASSLTSGTEDTQYF. The CDR3 DNA reads TGTGCCAGCAGCTTGACTAGCGGGACGGAAGATACGCAGTATTTT.

Ten or more counts support this clonotype. The chain uses TRBV11-2 and TRBJ2-1; perhaps TRBD2 as D (6 bases). Germline lookup yields CDR1 SGHAT and CDR2 FQNNGV. V lost 5 bases and J lost 2, with 13 bases in between. The length of the CDR3 is 15 residues. CDR3 sequence (DNA): TGTGCCAGCAGCCCCCCTAGCGCCACCTACAATGAGCAGTTCTTC. Protein product: CASSPPSATYNEQFF.